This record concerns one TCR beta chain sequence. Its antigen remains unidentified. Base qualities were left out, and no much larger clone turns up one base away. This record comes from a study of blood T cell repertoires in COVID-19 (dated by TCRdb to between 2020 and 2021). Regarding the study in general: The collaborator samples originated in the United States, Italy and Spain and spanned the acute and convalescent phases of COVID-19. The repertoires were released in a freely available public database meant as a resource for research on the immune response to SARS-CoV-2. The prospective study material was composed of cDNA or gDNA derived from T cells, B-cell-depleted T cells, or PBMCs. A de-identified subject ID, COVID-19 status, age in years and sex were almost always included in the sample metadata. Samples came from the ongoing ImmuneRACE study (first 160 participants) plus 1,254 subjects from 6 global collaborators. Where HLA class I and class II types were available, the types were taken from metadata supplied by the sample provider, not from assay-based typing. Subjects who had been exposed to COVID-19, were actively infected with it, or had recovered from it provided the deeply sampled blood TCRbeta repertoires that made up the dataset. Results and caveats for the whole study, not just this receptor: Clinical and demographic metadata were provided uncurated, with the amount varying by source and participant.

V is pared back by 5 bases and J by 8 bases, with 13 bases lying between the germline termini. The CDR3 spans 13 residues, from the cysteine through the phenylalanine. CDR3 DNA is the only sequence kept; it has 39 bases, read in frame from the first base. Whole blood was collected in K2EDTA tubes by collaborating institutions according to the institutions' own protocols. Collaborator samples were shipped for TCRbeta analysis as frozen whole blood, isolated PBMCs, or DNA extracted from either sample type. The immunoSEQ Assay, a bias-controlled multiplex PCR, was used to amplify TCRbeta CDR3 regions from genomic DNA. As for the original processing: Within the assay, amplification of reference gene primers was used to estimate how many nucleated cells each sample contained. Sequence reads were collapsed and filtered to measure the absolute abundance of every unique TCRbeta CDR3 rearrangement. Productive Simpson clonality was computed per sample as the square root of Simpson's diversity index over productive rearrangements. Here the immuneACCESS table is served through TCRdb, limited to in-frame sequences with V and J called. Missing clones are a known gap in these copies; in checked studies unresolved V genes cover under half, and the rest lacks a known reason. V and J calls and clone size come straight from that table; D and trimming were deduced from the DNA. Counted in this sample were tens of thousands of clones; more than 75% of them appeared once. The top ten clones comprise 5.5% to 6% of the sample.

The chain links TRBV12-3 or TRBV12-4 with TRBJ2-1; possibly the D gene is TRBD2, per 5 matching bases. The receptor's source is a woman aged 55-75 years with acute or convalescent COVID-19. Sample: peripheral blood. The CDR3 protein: CASSLTRGYEQFF. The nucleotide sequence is TGTGCCAGCAGTCTCACCCGGGGATATGAGCAGTTCTTC.